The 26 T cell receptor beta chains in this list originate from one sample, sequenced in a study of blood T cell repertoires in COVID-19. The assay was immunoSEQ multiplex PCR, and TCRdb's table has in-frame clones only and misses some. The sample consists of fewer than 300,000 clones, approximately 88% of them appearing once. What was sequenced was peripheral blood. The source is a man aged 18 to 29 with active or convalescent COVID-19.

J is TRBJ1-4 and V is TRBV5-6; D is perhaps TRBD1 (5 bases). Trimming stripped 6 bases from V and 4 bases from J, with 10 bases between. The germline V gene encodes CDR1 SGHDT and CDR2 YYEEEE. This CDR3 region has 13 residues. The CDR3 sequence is CASTTVHNEKLFF. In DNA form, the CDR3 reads TGTGCCAGCACGACAGTACATAATGAAAAACTGTTTTTT.

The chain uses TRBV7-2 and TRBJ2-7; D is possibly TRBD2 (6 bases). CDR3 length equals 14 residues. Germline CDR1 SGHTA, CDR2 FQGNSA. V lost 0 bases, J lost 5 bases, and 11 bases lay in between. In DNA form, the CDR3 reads TGTGCCAGCAGCTTAGCATCCGGAGGGCACGAGCAGTACTTC. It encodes CASSLASGGHEQYF.

The DNA of the CDR3 is TGTGCCAGTAACCGGGGCGGGACGGACCAAGAGACCCAGTACTTC. It translates to CASNRGGTDQETQYF. The V and J genes are TRBV19 and TRBJ2-5; D may be TRBD2 (6 bases). V was cut by 7 bases and J by 0 bases, with 15 bases left in between. Germline V gene sequence: CDR1 LNHDA, CDR2 SQIVND (reference sequence). CDR3 length: 15 amino acids.

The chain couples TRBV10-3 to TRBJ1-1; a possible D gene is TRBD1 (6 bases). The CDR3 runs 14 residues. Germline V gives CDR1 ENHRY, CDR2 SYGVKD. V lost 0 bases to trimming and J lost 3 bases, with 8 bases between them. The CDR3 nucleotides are TGTGCCATCAGTGAGTCACAGGGTTACACTGAAGCTTTCTTT. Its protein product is CAISESQGYTEAFF.

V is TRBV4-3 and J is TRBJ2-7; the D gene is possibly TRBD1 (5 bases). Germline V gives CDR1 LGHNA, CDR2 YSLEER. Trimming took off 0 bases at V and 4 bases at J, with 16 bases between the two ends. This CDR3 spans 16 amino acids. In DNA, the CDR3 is TGCGCCAGCAGCCAAGAAGGAAGCCAGGGTTTTTACGAGCAGTACTTC. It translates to CASSQEGSQGFYEQYF.

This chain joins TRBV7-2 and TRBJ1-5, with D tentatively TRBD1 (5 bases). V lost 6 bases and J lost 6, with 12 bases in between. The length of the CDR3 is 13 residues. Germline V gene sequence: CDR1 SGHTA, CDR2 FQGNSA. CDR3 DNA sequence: TGTGCCAGCAGTTACTCCAGGGCTCAGCCCCAGCATTTT. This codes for CASSYSRAQPQHF.

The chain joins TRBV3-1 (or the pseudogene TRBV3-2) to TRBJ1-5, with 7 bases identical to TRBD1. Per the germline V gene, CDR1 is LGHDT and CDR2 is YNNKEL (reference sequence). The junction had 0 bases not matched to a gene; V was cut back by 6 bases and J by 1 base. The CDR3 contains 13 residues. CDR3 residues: CASRGGSNQPQHF. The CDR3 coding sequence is TGTGCCAGCAGAGGGGGCAGCAATCAGCCCCAGCATTTT.

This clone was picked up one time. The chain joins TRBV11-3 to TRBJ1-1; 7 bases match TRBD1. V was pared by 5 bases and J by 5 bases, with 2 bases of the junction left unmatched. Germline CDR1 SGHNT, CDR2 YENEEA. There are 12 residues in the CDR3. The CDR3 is CASSRQGTEAFF. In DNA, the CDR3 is TGTGCCAGCAGCCGACAGGGAACTGAAGCTTTCTTT.

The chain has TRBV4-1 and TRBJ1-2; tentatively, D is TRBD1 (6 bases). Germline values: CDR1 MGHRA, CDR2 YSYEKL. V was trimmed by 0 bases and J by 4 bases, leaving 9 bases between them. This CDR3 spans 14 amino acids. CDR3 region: CASSQETGSYGYTF. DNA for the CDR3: TGCGCCAGCAGCCAAGAGACAGGTTCCTATGGCTACACCTTC.

The CDR3 bases are TGTGCCAGCCTTCGACTAGCGGGGGACAATGAGCAGTTCTTC. This codes for CASLRLAGDNEQFF. This chain links TRBV27 with TRBJ2-1, with TRBD2 matching 12 bases. Germline CDR1 reads MNHEY; CDR2 reads SMNVEV (reference sequence). The junction had 4 bases not matched to a gene; V was cut back by 8 bases and J by 5 bases. The CDR3 covers 14 residues.

The CDR3 here is CASSQDLAGGWKNIQYF. For the CDR3, the DNA is TGCGCCAGCAGCCAAGATTTGGCGGGGGGATGGAAAAACATTCAGTACTTC. V gene TRBV4-3 combines with J gene TRBJ2-4; 8 positions match TRBD2. Germline CDR1 and CDR2: LGHNA and YSLEER. The V gene end was trimmed by 0 bases and the J gene end by 4 bases; junction bases not matched to a gene: 8. The CDR3 is 17 amino acids.

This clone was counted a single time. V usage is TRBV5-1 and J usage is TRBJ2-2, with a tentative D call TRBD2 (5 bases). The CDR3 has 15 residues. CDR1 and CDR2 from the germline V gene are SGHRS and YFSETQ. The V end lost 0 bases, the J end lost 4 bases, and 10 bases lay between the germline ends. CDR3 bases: TGCGCCAGCAGCTTGGCCTACGGAGGCACCGGGGAGCTGTTTTTT. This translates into CASSLAYGGTGELFF.

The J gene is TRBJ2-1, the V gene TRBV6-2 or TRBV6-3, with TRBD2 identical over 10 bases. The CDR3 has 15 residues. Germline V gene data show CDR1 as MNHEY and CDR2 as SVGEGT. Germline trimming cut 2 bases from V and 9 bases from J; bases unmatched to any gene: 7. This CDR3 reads CASSYGSGGGSEQFF. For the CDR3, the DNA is TGTGCCAGCAGTTACGGCAGCGGGGGGGGGAGTGAGCAGTTCTTC.

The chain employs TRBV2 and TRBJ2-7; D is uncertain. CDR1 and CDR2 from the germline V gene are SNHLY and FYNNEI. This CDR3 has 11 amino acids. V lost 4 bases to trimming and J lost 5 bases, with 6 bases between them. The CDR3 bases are TGTGCCAGCAGTGTCCTTGACGAGCAGTACTTC. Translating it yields CASSVLDEQYF.

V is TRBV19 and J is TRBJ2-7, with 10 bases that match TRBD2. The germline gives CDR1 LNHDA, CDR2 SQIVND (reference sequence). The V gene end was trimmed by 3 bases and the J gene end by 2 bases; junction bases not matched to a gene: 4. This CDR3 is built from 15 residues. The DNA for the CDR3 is TGTGCCAGTAGTATCCTAGCGGGGGAGACCTACGAGCAGTACTTC. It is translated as CASSILAGETYEQYF.

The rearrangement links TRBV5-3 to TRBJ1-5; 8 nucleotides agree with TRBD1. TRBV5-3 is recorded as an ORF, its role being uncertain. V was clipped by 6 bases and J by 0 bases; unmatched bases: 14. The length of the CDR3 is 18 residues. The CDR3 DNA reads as TGTGCCAGAATCCAAACCGGACAGGGTCGAAATAGCAATCAGCCCCAGCATTTT. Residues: CARIQTGQGRNSNQPQHF.

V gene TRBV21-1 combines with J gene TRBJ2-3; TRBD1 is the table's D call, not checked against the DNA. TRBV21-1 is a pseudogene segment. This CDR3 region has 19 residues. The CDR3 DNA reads TGTGCCAGCAAATGGGACAGGGAGAGTCTCGCTGTGCACACAGATACGCAGTATTTT. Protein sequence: CASKWDRESLAVHTDTQYF.

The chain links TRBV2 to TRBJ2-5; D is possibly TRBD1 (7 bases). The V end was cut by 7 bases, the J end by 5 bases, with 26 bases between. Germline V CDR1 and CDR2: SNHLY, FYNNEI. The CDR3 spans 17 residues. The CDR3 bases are TGTGCCAGCAAAGGAGGGCCCCCGGGACAGCAACTTGAGACCCAGTACTTC. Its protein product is CASKGGPPGQQLETQYF.

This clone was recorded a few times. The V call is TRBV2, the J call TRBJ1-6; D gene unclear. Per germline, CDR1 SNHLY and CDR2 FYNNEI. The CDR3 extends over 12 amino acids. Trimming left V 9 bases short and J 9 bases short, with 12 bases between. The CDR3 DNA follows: TGTGCCAGTATAATTCTCGGTTCACCCCTCCACTTT. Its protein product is CASIILGSPLHF.

CDR3 sequence: CASSLGTGRNQPQHF. DNA of the CDR3: TGTGCCAGCAGCTTAGGGACAGGGCGAAATCAGCCCCAGCATTTT. This chain uses TRBV11-2 with TRBJ1-5, with 8 bases that match TRBD1. The CDR3 length is 15 residues. The ends lost 1 base at V and 4 bases at J; junction bases unmatched: 3. CDR1 and CDR2 from the germline V gene are SGHAT and FQNNGV.

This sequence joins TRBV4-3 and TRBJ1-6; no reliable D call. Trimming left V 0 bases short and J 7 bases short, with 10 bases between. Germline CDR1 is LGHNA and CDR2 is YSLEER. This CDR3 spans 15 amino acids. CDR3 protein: CASSQDSRRNSPLHF. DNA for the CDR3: TGCGCCAGCAGCCAAGATTCTCGGAGGAATTCACCCCTCCACTTT.

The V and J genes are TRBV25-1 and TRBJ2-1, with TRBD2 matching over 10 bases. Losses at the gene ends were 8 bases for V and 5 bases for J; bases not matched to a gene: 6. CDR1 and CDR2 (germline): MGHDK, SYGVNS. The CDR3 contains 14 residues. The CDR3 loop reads CASDPGTSDNEQFF. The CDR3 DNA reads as TGTGCCAGCGACCCCGGGACTAGCGACAATGAGCAGTTCTTC.

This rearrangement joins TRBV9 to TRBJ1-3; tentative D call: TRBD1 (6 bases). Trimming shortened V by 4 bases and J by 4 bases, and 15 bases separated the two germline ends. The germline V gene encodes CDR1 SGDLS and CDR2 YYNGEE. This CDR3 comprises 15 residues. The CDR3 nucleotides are TGTGCCAGCAGCCTAGCGGGGACACAGGGAAACACCATATATTTT. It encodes CASSLAGTQGNTIYF.

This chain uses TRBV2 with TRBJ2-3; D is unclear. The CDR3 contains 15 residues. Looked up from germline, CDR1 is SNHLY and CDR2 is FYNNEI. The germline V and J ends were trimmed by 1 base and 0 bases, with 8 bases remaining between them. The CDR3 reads CASSEGLFSTDTQYF. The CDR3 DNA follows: TGTGCCAGCAGTGAAGGGCTCTTTAGCACAGATACGCAGTATTTT.

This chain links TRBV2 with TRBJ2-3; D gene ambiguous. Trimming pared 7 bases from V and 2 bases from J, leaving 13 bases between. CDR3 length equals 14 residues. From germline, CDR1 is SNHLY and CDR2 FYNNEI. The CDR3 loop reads CASKAGLNTDTQYF. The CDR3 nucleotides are TGTGCCAGCAAGGCAGGCCTTAACACAGATACGCAGTATTTT.

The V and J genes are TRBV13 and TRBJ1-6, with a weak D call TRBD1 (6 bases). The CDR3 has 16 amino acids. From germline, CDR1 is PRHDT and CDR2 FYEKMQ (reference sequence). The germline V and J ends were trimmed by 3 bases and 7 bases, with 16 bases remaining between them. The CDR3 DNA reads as TGTGCCAGCAGCTTCATTTCAGGGGTAGGGAATTCACCCCTCCACTTT. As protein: CASSFISGVGNSPLHF.